Below are 21 T cell receptor beta chains sequenced from a single sample in a study of shared clonotypes between healthy human individuals. Assay used: immunoSEQ multiplex PCR; TCRdb lists only in-frame clones, some missing. This sample has over 1.4 million clones, with 95% to 97% found just once. The sample comprised naive CD4+ T cells sorted from blood. Subset denoted: CD45RA+ positively selected. Every receptor here comes from a man aged 25-45 years in good health.

The chain couples TRBV10-1 to TRBJ2-7, with D maybe TRBD2 (5 bases). Germline CDR1 is WNHNN and CDR2 is SYGVQD (reference sequence). Trimming took 6 bases from V and 5 from J, leaving 14 bases between them. CDR3 length equals 13 residues. CDR3 in amino acids: CASSAHGRHEQYF. CDR3 bases: TGCGCCAGCAGCGCCCATGGGAGACACGAGCAGTACTTC.

The rearrangement links TRBV5-5 to TRBJ1-1; the D is unclear. Per the germline V gene, CDR1 is SGHKS and CDR2 is YYEKEE (reference sequence). The CDR3 runs to 14 residues. V lost 3 bases and J lost 0, with 9 bases in between. CDR3 sequence reads: CASSSYSMNTEAFF. The CDR3 nucleotides read TGTGCCAGCAGCTCATACAGCATGAACACTGAAGCTTTCTTT.

J is TRBJ1-5 and V is TRBV28; the D is unclear. The CDR3 length is 14 residues. From germline, CDR1 is MDHEN and CDR2 SYDVKM. Trimming pared 2 bases from V and 6 bases from J, leaving 11 bases between. CDR3 sequence (DNA): TGTGCCAGCAGTTTAGTTACTTCGGTTCAGCCCCAGCATTTT. This codes for CASSLVTSVQPQHF.

The chain couples TRBV19 to TRBJ2-6, with D possibly TRBD2 on 5 matching bases. Deletions cut 6 bases from V and 3 bases from J, with 9 bases between. This CDR3 spans 14 amino acids. CDR1 and CDR2 (germline): LNHDA, SQIVND (reference sequence). The CDR3 spells CASRGVGGANVLTF. CDR3 bases: TGTGCCAGTAGGGGAGTAGGTGGGGCCAACGTCCTGACTTTC.

The rearrangement uses TRBV19 and TRBJ2-1, with 8 bases identical to TRBD1. Germline V gene lookup returns CDR1 LNHDA and CDR2 SQIVND (reference sequence). The CDR3 is made up of 15 amino acids. J was trimmed by 4 bases and V by 7 bases; bases with no gene match: 9. CDR3 loop: CASNPTGVHYNEQFF. CDR3 nucleotides: TGTGCCAGTAACCCGACAGGGGTCCATTACAATGAGCAGTTCTTC.

The gene calls are TRBV7-5 and TRBJ2-7; TRBD2 was called by the table and not checked on the DNA. TRBV7-5 is annotated as a pseudogene. The CDR3 sequence is 11 residues long. DNA of the CDR3: TGTGTCAGAAGCATCTTTTACGAGCAGTACTTC. Translating gives CVRSIFYEQYF.

This clone was seen a single time. Other nucleotide sequences from this sample produce the same CDR3. The V call is TRBV9, the J call TRBJ1-5; a possible D gene is TRBD1 (6 bases). CDR3 size: 15 residues. Per the germline V gene, CDR1 is SGDLS and CDR2 is YYNGEE. The V gene lost 0 bases and the J gene lost 2 bases, with 9 bases spanning the gap. In DNA, the CDR3 is TGTGCCAGCAGCGTAGATGGGGGGCGCAATCAGCCCCAGCATTTT. Translated, it gives CASSVDGGRNQPQHF.

The chain uses TRBV4-3 and TRBJ2-1, with 14 bases matching TRBD2. Trimming at V came to 3 bases and at J to 6 bases, leaving 4 bases not matched to a gene. The CDR3 totals 16 residues. CDR1 and CDR2 (germline): LGHNA, YSLEER. The CDR3: CASSQGLAGVGNEQFF. The CDR3 DNA reads TGCGCCAGCAGCCAGGGACTAGCGGGAGTAGGCAATGAGCAGTTCTTC.

The V and J genes are TRBV6-5 and TRBJ1-1, with D uncertain. The CDR3 loop spans 12 amino acids. Trimming took off 5 bases at V and 7 bases at J, with 11 bases between the two ends. Germline CDR1 MNHEY, CDR2 SVGAGI. CDR3 sequence (DNA): TGTGCCAGCAGTAGAACGGCACGTGAAGCTTTCTTT. This encodes CASSRTAREAFF.

The chain is built from TRBV25-1 and TRBJ1-4, with unresolved D. CDR1 MGHDK and CDR2 SYGVNS come from the germline V gene. The CDR3 sequence is 13 residues long. V lost 2 bases and J lost 7, with 8 bases in between. This CDR3 reads CASSERYPEKLFF. In nucleotides, the CDR3 is TGTGCCAGCAGTGAACGTTATCCTGAAAAACTGTTTTTT.

In its sample, this clone was seen once. V and J are TRBV9 and TRBJ2-1, with D unclear. V lost 2 bases to trimming and J lost 4 bases, with 13 bases between them. The CDR3 is made up of 15 amino acids. Germline V gene lookup returns CDR1 SGDLS and CDR2 YYNGEE. The CDR3 DNA reads as TGTGCCAGCAGCGTCGAGCCCCATCAGTACAATGAGCAGTTCTTC. Protein product: CASSVEPHQYNEQFF.

The chain couples TRBV28 to TRBJ2-7; 7 bases align to TRBD2. This CDR3 has 15 residues. V shed 8 bases, J shed 1 base, and the junction held 11 bases outside the gene matches. Germline CDR1 reads MDHEN; CDR2 reads SYDVKM. For the CDR3, the DNA is TGTGCCAGCCGCCCGGGGGGTTTAGTGTCCTACGAGCAGTACTTC. Its protein product is CASRPGGLVSYEQYF.

The chain combines TRBV19 with TRBJ1-5; 7 nucleotides align to TRBD1. V shed 8 bases and J 4 bases; nucleotides not matched to a gene: 11. The CDR3 loop spans 15 amino acids. The V gene's germline CDR1 is LNHDA and CDR2 SQIVND (reference sequence). As DNA, the CDR3 is TGTGCCAGTCTCCAATACAGGGGCCCTAATCAGCCCCAGCATTTT. Translation: CASLQYRGPNQPQHF. Filled out from reference TRBV19 and TRBJ1-5, the complete variable domain reads DGGITQSPKYLFRKEGQNVTLSCEQNLNHDAMYWYRQDPGQGLRLIYYSQIVNDFQKGDIAEGYSVSREKKESFPLTVTSAQKNPTAFYLCASLQYRGPNQPQHFGDGTRLSIL.

The gene calls are TRBV9 and TRBJ2-2; tentative D call: TRBD2 (6 bases). The germline V and J ends were trimmed by 4 bases and 0 bases, with 10 bases remaining between them. CDR1 is SGDLS and CDR2 is YYNGEE in the germline V gene. CDR3 length: 15 residues. CDR3 DNA: TGTGCCAGCAGCCCGCGGGGACCGAACACCGGGGAGCTGTTTTTT. Translated: CASSPRGPNTGELFF.

V gene TRBV10-3 combines with J gene TRBJ2-3, with 11 bases that match TRBD2. There are 16 residues in the CDR3. CDR1 and CDR2 from the germline V gene are ENHRY and SYGVKD. V lost 11 bases, J lost 0 bases, and 10 bases stayed unmatched. CDR3 in amino acids: CASGVAGGSSTDTQYF. For the CDR3, the DNA is TGTGCCTCGGGAGTAGCGGGAGGGTCCAGCACAGATACGCAGTATTTT.

This rearrangement joins TRBV7-9 to TRBJ2-1; 14 bases are shared with TRBD2. The CDR3 covers 16 residues. Germline trimming cut 4 bases from V and 8 bases from J; bases unmatched to any gene: 7. Germline V CDR1 and CDR2: SEHNR, FQNEAQ (reference sequence). The CDR3 nucleotides are TGTGCCAGCAGCTACGGACTAGCGGGAGGTGAGGATGAGCAGTTCTTC. It yields the protein CASSYGLAGGEDEQFF.

This chain links TRBV18 with TRBJ2-1, with 8 bases matching TRBD2. The J segment lost 7 bases and the V segment lost 0 bases, leaving 8 bases of the junction unmatched. The germline V gene has CDR1 KGHSH and CDR2 LQKENI. There are 16 residues in the CDR3. CDR3 sequence reads: CASSPPGGRFDNEQFF. The DNA of the CDR3 is TGTGCCAGCTCACCACCGGGCGGGAGGTTCGATAATGAGCAGTTCTTC.

This clone was seen once. The J gene is TRBJ2-3, the V gene TRBV7-3, with D tentatively TRBD1 (5 bases). Trimming cost V 1 base and J 2 bases, with 7 bases left between them. CDR3 length: 14 residues. Germline CDR1 is SGHTA and CDR2 is FQGTGA. In DNA form, the CDR3 reads TGTGCCAGCAGCTTAAAGGGGTCCACAGATACGCAGTATTTT. Translating gives CASSLKGSTDTQYF.

The chain uses TRBV18 and TRBJ2-3; maybe TRBD1 (5 bases). The V end was cut by 1 base, the J end by 2 bases, with 13 bases between. Germline-derived CDR1 and CDR2 are KGHSH and LQKENI. The length of the CDR3 is 16 residues. CDR3 sequence: CASSPRPGQLTDTQYF. The DNA for the CDR3 is TGTGCCAGCTCACCACGACCCGGACAACTCACAGATACGCAGTATTTT. The entire variable domain, with the rest obtained from reference TRBV18 and TRBJ2-3, is as follows: NAGVMQNPRHLVRRRGQEARLRCSPMKGHSHVYWYRQLPEEGLKFMVYLQKENIIDESGMPKERFSAEFPKEGPSILRIQQVVRGDSAAYFCASSPRPGQLTDTQYFGPGTRLTVL.

This chain joins TRBV27 and TRBJ2-1, with 12 bases that match TRBD2. The CDR3 has 17 amino acids. CDR1 MNHEY and CDR2 SMNVEV come from the germline V gene (reference sequence). Losses at the gene ends were 6 bases for V and 0 bases for J; bases not matched to a gene: 6. The CDR3 DNA follows: TGTGCCAGCAGCCCCCGGACTAGCGGGGTCTCCTACAATGAGCAGTTCTTC. It codes for CASSPRTSGVSYNEQFF.

This sequence joins TRBV19 and TRBJ2-7, with 11 bases that match TRBD2. V was pared by 4 bases and J by 1 base, with 6 bases of the junction left unmatched. The germline V gene encodes CDR1 LNHDA and CDR2 SQIVND (reference sequence). This CDR3 has 16 amino acids. CDR3 residues: CASSTKGTSGSYEQYF. The CDR3 nucleotides read TGTGCCAGTAGTACGAAAGGGACTAGCGGATCCTACGAGCAGTACTTC.